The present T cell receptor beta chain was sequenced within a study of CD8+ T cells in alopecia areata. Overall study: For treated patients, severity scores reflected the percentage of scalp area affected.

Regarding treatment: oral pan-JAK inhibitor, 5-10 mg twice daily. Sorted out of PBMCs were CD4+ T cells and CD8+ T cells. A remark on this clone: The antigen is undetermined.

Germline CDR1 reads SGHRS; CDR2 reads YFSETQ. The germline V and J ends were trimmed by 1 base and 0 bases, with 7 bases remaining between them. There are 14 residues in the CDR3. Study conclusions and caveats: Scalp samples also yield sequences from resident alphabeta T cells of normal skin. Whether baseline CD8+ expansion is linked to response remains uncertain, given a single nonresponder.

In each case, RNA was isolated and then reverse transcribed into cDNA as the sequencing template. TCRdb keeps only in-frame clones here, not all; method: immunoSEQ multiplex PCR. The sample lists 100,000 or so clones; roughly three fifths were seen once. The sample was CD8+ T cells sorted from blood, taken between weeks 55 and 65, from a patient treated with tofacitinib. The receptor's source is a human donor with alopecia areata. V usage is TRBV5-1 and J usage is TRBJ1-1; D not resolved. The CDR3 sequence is CASSLFSMNTEAFF. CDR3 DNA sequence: TGCGCCAGCAGCTTGTTTAGTATGAACACTGAAGCTTTCTTT.